The rows below give T cell receptor beta chains drawn from one sample of a study of shared clonotypes between healthy human individuals. Sequenced by immunoSEQ multiplex PCR; TCRdb stores in-frame clones only, minus some. The sample holds around 700,000 clones; 72% are singletons and the top ten take 1.5% to 2%. Sequenced: memory CD4+ T cells sorted from blood. The receptors derive from a woman in her 30s in good health. The CDR3 runs from the conserved cysteine through the conserved F or W. The D gene is left open where the match is weak. Clone size is stated in some rows and not others, as once, few, many or a class when expanded.

length,D,size,J,V,CDR3,DNA
14,.,.,TRBJ2-6,TRBV6-1,CASSVGGGANVLTF,TGTGCCAGCAGTGTGGGCGGTGGGGCCAACGTCCTGACTTTC
19,TRBD1,.,TRBJ1-2,TRBV11-2,CASSLEAGQKTQRRYGYTF,TGTGCCAGCAGCTTAGAAGCGGGACAGAAGACTCAAAGACGCTATGGCTACACCTTC
15,.,.,TRBJ2-1,TRBV27,CASSVGPGLYNEQFF,TGTGCCAGCAGTGTCGGCCCAGGGCTCTACAATGAGCAGTTCTTC
15,.,.,TRBJ2-1,TRBV2,CASSEVGGSYNEQFF,TGTGCCAGCAGTGAAGTGGGAGGATCCTACAATGAGCAGTTCTTC
14,.,many,TRBJ1-1,TRBV10-1,CASSDGGMYTEAFF,TGCGCCAGCAGTGATGGGGGGATGTACACTGAAGCTTTCTTT
17,TRBD1,.,TRBJ1-3,TRBV28,CASSKPLQGFSGNTIYF,TGTGCCAGCAGTAAGCCTCTACAGGGGTTCTCTGGAAACACCATATATTTT
13,.,.,TRBJ2-3,TRBV28,CASKEGSTDTQYF,TGTGCCAGCAAAGAGGGGAGCACAGATACGCAGTATTTT
15,.,.,TRBJ2-6,TRBV28,CASSLGGTGANVLTF,TGTGCCAGCAGTTTGGGAGGTACTGGGGCCAACGTCCTGACTTTC
15,TRBD1,once,TRBJ2-1,TRBV10-3,CAISRDRDSYNEQFF,TGTGCCATCAGTCGGGACAGAGACTCCTACAATGAGCAGTTCTTC
13,TRBD2,.,TRBJ2-3,TRBV29-1,CSTGAGGADTQYF,TGCAGTACCGGGGCGGGAGGGGCAGATACGCAGTATTTT
15,.,.,TRBJ1-1,TRBV5-1,CASSLGDRDNTEAFF,TGCGCCAGCAGCTTAGGGGACCGGGACAACACTGAAGCTTTCTTT
16,TRBD1,.,TRBJ1-5,TRBV27,CASSSIGQGAYQPQHF,TGTGCCAGCAGTTCCATTGGACAGGGGGCCTATCAGCCCCAGCATTTT
13,.,.,TRBJ2-5,TRBV15,CATSRQGQETQYF,TGTGCCACCAGCAGACAGGGGCAAGAGACCCAGTACTTC
14,.,few,TRBJ1-3,TRBV5-1,CASSLVGDGNTIYF,TGCGCCAGCAGCTTGGTTGGGGATGGAAACACCATATATTTT